This T cell receptor beta chain was identified in a study of T cell responses to AZD1222 COVID-19 vaccine. About this clone itself: Its cognate antigen is unknown.

V trimming: 7 bases; J trimming: 2 bases; junction bases outside the gene matches: 8. The CDR3 runs to 15 residues. CDR1 and CDR2 from the germline V gene are LNHDA and SQIVND (reference sequence). Sequencing was performed with immunoSEQ multiplex PCR; in TCRdb, only in-frame clones are kept and a portion is missing. The data contain about 140,000 clones, 93% of them singletons. General observations from the study: CD4 TCRs covered the whole spike, strongest at regions 160-218 and 743-854.

This receptor was identified in an adult in good health. The specimen comprised peripheral blood, sampled on day 0 of AZD1222 vaccination. This sequence joins TRBV19 and TRBJ1-5; 7 bases match TRBD1. CDR3 sequence (DNA): TGTGCCAGTAAGGGAACAGGGGATGGCAATCAGCCCCAGCATTTT. As protein: CASKGTGDGNQPQHF.